A selection of T cell receptor beta chains follows, all from one sample in a study of memory CD8 T cells in hepatitis C reinfection. Data came from immunoSEQ multiplex PCR; TCRdb stores just in-frame clones and leaves some out. Of under 60,000 clones listed, 85% to 90% are singletons. Sample: naive CD8+ T cells sorted from blood. The receptors come from a man in his late teens or twenties with hepatitis C virus infection. Both conserved end residues are part of each CDR3. D genes are given only for firm matches. Clone sizes are given selectively: once, few, many, or a class where the clone is expanded.

d_call j_call v_call clone_size cdr3_aa cdr3_nt
NA TRBJ1-1 TRBV27 NA CASSLGGGNTEAFF TGTGCCAGCAGTTTAGGGGGCGGGAACACTGAAGCTTTCTTT
TRBD1 TRBJ1-5 TRBV6-5 NA CASKQQGVLEQPQHF TGTGCCAGCAAACAACAGGGGGTGCTTGAGCAGCCCCAGCATTTT
TRBD1 TRBJ2-6 TRBV5-1 NA CASSTGQGAFIGANVLTF TGCGCCAGCAGTACCGGACAGGGGGCGTTTATTGGGGCCAACGTCCTGACTTTC
NA TRBJ1-4 TRBV7-8 NA CASSLVGALGEKLFF TGTGCCAGCAGCTTAGTGGGGGCGCTCGGAGAAAAACTGTTTTTT
NA TRBJ1-1 TRBV5-6 NA CASSSLASQGWSTEAFF TGTGCCAGCAGCTCTCTGGCCTCACAGGGTTGGAGCACTGAAGCTTTCTTT
NA TRBJ2-2 TRBV7-8 NA CASPSGETNTGELFF TGTGCCAGCCCATCAGGGGAAACGAACACCGGGGAGCTGTTTTTT
TRBD2 TRBJ2-7 TRBV7-9 NA CASSVTGTSYEQYF TGTGCCAGCAGCGTTACCGGGACTAGCTACGAGCAGTACTTC
NA TRBJ1-4 TRBV11-2 NA CASSLGGNEKLFF TGTGCCAGCAGCTTAGGTGGCAATGAAAAACTGTTTTTT
NA TRBJ1-1 TRBV7-9 NA CASSADTEAFF TGTGCCAGCAGCGCGGACACTGAAGCTTTCTTT
NA TRBJ1-1 TRBV5-1 NA CASSLGGATEAFF TGCGCCAGCAGCTTAGGAGGGGCTACTGAAGCTTTCTTT
TRBD1 TRBJ1-5 TRBV27 NA CASSQGARGNQPQHF TGTGCCAGCAGTCAGGGGGCTCGGGGCAATCAGCCCCAGCATTTT
TRBD2 TRBJ2-2 TRBV28 few CASSLRSGGATGELFF TGTGCCAGCAGTTTAAGGTCGGGAGGGGCCACCGGGGAGCTGTTTTTT
TRBD2 TRBJ2-4 TRBV2 NA CASKPNLAGVGGTKNIQYF TGTGCCAGCAAACCTAATTTAGCGGGAGTCGGAGGGACCAAAAACATTCAGTACTTC
NA TRBJ1-3 TRBV4-1 NA CASSQAGNSGNTIYF TGCGCCAGCAGCCAGGCAGGAAACTCTGGAAACACCATATATTTT
NA TRBJ1-5 TRBV27 NA CASSLQGYNQPQHF TGTGCCAGCAGTTTACAGGGGTATAATCAGCCCCAGCATTTT
NA TRBJ2-7 TRBV5-4 few CASSPTGSLEQYF TGTGCCAGCAGTCCGACAGGATCGCTCGAGCAGTACTTC
NA TRBJ1-2 TRBV6-6 NA CASSYGRDYGYTF TGTGCCAGCAGTTACGGGCGGGACTATGGCTACACCTTC
NA TRBJ1-3 TRBV5-4 NA CASSFQGNTIYF TGTGCCAGCAGCTTCCAGGGAAACACCATATATTTT
NA TRBJ1-2 TRBV7-9 once CASSLGHATTYGYTF TGTGCCAGCAGCTTAGGACACGCGACAACCTATGGCTACACCTTC
NA TRBJ2-1 TRBV7-8 NA CASSSLNRVEQFF TGTGCCAGCAGCTCCTTGAACAGGGTTGAGCAGTTCTTC
NA TRBJ1-6 TRBV11-2 NA CASSSSSYNSPLHF TGTGCCAGCAGCTCGAGCTCCTATAATTCACCCCTCCACTTT
NA TRBJ2-5 TRBV11-2 NA CASSDRPQETQYF TGTGCCAGCAGTGACAGGCCCCAAGAGACCCAGTACTTC
TRBD2 TRBJ2-1 TRBV28 NA CASTSGRTSYNEQFF TGTGCCAGCACTAGCGGCCGTACTTCCTACAATGAGCAGTTCTTC
NA TRBJ1-2 TRBV6-5 NA CASSSPGDYGYTF TGTGCCAGCAGTTCCCCCGGGGACTATGGCTACACCTTC
TRBD2 TRBJ2-3 TRBV29-1 NA CSVLADSTDTQYF TGCAGCGTCCTAGCGGACAGCACAGATACGCAGTATTTT